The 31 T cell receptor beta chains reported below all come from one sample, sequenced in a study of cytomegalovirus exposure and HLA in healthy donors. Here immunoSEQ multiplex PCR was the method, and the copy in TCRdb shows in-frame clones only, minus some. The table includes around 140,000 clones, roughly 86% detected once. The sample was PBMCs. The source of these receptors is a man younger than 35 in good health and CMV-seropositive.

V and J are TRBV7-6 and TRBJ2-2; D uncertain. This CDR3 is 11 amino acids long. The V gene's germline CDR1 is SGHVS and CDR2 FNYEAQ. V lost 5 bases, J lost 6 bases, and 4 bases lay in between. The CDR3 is CASSGPGELFF. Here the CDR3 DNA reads TGTGCCAGCAGCGGGCCCGGGGAGCTGTTTTTT.

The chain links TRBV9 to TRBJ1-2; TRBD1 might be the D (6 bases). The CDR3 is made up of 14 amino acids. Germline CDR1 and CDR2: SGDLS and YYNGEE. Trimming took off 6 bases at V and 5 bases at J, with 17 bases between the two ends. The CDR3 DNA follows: TGTGCCAGCACTCCTCAGGGGTTTGGGTATGGCTACACCTTC. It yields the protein CASTPQGFGYGYTF.

CDR3 DNA sequence: TGTGCCAGCAGCTTTAGGCTCGGGGGAAACACCATATATTTT. Protein product: CASSFRLGGNTIYF. The chain carries TRBV13 and TRBJ1-3, with D hard to call. Germline CDR1 and CDR2: PRHDT and FYEKMQ (reference sequence). The CDR3 is 14 amino acids. The V gene lost 3 bases and the J gene lost 4 bases, with 10 bases spanning the gap.

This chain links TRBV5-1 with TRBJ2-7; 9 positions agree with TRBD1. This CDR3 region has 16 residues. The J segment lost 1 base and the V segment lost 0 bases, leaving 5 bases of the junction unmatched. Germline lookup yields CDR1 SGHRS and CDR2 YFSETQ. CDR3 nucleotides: TGCGCCAGCAGCTTGGCCACCGGGACAGGGTCCTACGAGCAGTACTTC. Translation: CASSLATGTGSYEQYF.

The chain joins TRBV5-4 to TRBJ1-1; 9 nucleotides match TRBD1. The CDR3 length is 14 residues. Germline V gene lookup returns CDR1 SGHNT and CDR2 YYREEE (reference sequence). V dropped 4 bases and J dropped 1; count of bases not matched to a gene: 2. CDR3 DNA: TGTGCCAGCAGCAGGGGACAGGGGAACACTGAAGCTTTCTTT. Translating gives CASSRGQGNTEAFF.

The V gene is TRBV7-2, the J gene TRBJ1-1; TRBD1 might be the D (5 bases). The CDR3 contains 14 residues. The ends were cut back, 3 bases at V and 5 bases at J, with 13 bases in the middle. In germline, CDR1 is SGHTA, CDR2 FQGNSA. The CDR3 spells CASSFRPRGTEAFF. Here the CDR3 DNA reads TGTGCCAGCAGCTTTCGACCCCGGGGGACTGAAGCTTTCTTT.

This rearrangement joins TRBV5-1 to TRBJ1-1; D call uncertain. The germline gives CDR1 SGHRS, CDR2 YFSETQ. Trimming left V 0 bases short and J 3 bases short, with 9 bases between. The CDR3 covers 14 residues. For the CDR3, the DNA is TGCGCCAGCAGCTTGGGGGCCACGTACACTGAAGCTTTCTTT. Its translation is CASSLGATYTEAFF.

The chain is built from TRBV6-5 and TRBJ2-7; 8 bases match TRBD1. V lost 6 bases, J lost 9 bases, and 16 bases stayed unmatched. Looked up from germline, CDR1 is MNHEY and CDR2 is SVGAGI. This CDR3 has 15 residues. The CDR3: CASRTTTSTGEGQYF. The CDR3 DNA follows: TGTGCCAGCAGAACTACAACCTCGACAGGGGAAGGGCAGTACTTC.

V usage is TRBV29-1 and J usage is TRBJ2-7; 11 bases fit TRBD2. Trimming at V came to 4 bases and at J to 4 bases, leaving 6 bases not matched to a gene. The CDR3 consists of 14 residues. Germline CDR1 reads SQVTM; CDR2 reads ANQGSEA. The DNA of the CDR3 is TGCAGCGTTGGTCTTAGCGGGGGGGCGTACGAGCAGTACTTC. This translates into CSVGLSGGAYEQYF.

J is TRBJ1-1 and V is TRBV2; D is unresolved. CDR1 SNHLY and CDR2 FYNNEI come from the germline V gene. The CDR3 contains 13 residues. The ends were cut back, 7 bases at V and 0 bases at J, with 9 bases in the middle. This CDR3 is CASIRELNTEAFF. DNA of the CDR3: TGTGCCAGCATAAGGGAGCTGAACACTGAAGCTTTCTTT.

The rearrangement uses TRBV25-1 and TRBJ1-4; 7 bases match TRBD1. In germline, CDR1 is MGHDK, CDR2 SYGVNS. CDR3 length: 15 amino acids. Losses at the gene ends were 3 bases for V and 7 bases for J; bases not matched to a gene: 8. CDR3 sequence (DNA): TGTGCCAGCAGTGAGCCTACTACAGGGGTTGAAAAACTGTTTTTT. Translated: CASSEPTTGVEKLFF.

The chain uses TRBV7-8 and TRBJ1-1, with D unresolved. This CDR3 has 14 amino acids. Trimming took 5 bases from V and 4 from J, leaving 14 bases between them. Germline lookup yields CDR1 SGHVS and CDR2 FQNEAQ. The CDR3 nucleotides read TGTGCCAGCAGCCCCTCCGGCGGGAGCACTGAAGCTTTCTTT. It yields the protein CASSPSGGSTEAFF. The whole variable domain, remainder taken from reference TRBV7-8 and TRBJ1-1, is GAGVSQSPRYKVAKRGQDVALRCDPISGHVSLFWYQQALGQGPEFLTYFQNEAQLDKSGLPSDRFFAERPEGSVSTLKIQRTQQEDSAVYLCASSPSGGSTEAFFGQGTRLTVV.

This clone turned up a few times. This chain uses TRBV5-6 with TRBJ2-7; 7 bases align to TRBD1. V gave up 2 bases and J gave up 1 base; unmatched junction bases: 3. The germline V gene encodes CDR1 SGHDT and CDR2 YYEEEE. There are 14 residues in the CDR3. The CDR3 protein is CASSFLTGSYEQYF. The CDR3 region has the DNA TGTGCCAGCAGCTTCCTGACAGGGTCCTACGAGCAGTACTTC.

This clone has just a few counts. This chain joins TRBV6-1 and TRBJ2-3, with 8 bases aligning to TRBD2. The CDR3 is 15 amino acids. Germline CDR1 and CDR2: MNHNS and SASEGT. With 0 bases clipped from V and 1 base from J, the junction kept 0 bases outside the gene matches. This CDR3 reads CASSEARGGTDTQYF. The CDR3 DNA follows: TGTGCCAGCAGTGAAGCGCGGGGGGGCACAGATACGCAGTATTTT.

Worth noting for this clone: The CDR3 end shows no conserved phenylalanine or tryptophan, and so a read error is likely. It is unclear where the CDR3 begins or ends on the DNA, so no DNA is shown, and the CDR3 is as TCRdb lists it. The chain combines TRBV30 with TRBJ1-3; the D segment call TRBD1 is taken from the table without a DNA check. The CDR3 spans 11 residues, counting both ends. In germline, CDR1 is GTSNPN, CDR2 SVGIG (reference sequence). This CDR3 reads CACGTPPHQTI.

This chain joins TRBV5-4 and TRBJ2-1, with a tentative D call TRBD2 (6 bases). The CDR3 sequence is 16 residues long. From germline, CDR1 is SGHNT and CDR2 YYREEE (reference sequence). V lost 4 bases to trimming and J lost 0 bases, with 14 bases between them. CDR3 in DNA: TGTGCCAGCAGCCGGAGCGGGCCTAGCTCCTACAATGAGCAGTTCTTC. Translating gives CASSRSGPSSYNEQFF.

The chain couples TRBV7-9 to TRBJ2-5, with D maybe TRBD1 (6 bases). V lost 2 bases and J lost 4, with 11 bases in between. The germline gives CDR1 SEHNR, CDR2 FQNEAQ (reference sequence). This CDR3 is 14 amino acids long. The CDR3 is CASSLIGGVETQYF. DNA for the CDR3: TGTGCCAGCAGCTTAATAGGGGGAGTAGAGACCCAGTACTTC.

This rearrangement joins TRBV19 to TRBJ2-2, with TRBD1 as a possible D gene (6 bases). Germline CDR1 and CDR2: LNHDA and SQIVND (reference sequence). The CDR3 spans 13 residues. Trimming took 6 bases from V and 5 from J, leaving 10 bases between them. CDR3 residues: CASRRGQTGELFF. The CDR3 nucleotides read TGTGCCAGTAGGAGAGGACAGACCGGGGAGCTGTTTTTT.

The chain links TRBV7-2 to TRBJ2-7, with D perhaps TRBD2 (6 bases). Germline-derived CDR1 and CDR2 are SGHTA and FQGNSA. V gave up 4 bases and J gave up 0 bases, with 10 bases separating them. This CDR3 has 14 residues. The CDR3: CASSWGGNSYEQYF. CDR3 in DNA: TGTGCCAGCAGCTGGGGCGGGAACTCCTACGAGCAGTACTTC.

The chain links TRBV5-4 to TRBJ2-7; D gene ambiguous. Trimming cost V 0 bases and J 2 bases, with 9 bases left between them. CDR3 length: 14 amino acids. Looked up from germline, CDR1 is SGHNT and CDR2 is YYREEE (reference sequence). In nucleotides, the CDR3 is TGTGCCAGCAGCTTGGAGGCAGGTCCCTACGAGCAGTACTTC. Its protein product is CASSLEAGPYEQYF.

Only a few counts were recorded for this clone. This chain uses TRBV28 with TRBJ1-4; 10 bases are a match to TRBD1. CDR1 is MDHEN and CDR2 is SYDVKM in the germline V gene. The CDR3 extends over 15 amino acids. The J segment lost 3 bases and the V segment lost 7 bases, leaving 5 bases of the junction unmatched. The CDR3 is CASTRQGAANEKLFF. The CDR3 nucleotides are TGTGCCAGCACCAGACAGGGGGCGGCTAATGAAAAACTGTTTTTT.

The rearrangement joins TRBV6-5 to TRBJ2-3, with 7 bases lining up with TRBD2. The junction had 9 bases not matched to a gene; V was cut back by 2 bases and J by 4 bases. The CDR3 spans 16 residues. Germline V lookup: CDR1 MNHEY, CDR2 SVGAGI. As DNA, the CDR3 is TGTGCCAGCAGTTACGATGGGAGGGCAGGCGCAGATACGCAGTATTTT. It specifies CASSYDGRAGADTQYF.

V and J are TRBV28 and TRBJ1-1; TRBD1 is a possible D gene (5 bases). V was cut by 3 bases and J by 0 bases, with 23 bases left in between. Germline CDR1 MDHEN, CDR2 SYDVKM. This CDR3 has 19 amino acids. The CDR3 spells CASSFVGGDRTFMNTEAFF. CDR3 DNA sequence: TGTGCCAGCAGTTTCGTGGGGGGAGATAGGACGTTTATGAACACTGAAGCTTTCTTT.

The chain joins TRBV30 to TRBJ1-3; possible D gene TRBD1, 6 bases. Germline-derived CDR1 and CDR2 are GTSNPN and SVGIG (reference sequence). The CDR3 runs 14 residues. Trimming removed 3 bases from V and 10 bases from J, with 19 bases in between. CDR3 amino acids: CAWSLQGSLGTIYF. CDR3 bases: TGTGCCTGGAGCTTACAGGGCTCTCTCGGGACCATATATTTT.

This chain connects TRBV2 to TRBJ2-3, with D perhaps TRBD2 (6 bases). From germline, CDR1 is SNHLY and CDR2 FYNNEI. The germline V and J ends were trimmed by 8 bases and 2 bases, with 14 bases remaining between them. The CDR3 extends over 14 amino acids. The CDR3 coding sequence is TGTGCCAGCTTTAGCGGATCAACCACAGATACGCAGTATTTT. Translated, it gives CASFSGSTTDTQYF.

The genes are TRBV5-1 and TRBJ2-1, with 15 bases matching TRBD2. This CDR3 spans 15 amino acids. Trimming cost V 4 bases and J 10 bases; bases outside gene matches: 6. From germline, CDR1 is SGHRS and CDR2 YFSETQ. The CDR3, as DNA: TGCGCCAGCAGCGACCGGACTAGCGGGGGGGAGGAGCAGTTCTTC. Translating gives CASSDRTSGGEEQFF.

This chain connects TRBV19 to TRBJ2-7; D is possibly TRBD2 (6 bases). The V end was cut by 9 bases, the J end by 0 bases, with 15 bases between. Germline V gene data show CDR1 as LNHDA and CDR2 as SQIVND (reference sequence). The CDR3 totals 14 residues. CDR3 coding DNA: TGTGCCAGCAAACGGGACTCCAGCTCCTACGAGCAGTACTTC. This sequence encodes CASKRDSSSYEQYF.

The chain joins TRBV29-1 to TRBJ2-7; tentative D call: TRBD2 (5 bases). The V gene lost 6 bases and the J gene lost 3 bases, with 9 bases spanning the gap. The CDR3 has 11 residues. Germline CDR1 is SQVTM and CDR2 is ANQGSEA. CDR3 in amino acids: CSVERNYEQYF. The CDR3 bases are TGCAGCGTGGAGCGGAACTACGAGCAGTACTTC.

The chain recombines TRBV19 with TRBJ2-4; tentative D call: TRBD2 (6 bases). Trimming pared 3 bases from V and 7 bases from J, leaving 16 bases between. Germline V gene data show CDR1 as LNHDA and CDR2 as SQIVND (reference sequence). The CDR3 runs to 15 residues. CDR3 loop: CASSIGGGVGNIQYF. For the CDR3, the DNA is TGTGCCAGTAGTATCGGAGGCGGGGTGGGGAACATTCAGTACTTC. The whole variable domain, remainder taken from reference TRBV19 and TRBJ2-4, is DGGITQSPKYLFRKEGQNVTLSCEQNLNHDAMYWYRQDPGQGLRLIYYSQIVNDFQKGDIAEGYSVSREKKESFPLTVTSAQKNPTAFYLCASSIGGGVGNIQYFGAGTRLSVL.

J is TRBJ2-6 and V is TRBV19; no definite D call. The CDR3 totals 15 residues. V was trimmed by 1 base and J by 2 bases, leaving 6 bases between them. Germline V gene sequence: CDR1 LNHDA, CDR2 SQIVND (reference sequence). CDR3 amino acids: CASSIVQTGANVLTF. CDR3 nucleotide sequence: TGTGCCAGTAGTATAGTACAGACTGGGGCCAACGTCCTGACTTTC.

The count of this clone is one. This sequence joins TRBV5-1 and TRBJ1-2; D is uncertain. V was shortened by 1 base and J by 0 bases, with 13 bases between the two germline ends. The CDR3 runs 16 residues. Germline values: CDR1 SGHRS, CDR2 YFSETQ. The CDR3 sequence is CASSLIGGVTNYGYTF. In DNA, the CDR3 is TGCGCCAGCAGCTTGATAGGCGGGGTGACTAACTATGGCTACACCTTC.